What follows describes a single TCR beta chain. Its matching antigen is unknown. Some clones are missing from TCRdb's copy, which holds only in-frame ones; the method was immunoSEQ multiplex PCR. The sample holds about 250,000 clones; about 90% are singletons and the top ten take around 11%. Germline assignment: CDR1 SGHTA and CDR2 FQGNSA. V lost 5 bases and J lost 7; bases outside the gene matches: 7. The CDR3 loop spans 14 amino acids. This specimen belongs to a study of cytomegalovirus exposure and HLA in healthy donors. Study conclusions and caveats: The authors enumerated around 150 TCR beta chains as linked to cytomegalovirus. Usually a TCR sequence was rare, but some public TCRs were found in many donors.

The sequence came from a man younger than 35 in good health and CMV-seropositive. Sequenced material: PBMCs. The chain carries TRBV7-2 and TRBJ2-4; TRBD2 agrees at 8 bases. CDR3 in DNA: TGTGCCAGCAGCGGAGGACTAGCAGGGAACATTCAGTACTTC. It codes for CASSGGLAGNIQYF.